A single TCR beta chain is shown here with its context. The use of a sample-barcoded 5' primer and a J-beta primer mix characterized a second PCR of roughly 7 to 11 cycles. MiXCR was run by TCRdb on the 5' RACE reads, yielding one entry per CDR3 protein. The sample gives approximately 1.5 million distinct CDR3 sequences, 35% to 45% of which show up once; around 4% is in the top ten. Germline assignment: CDR1 KGHSH and CDR2 LQKENI. CDR3 size: 14 residues. V was shortened by 3 bases and J by 5 bases, with 14 bases between the two germline ends. The data were taken from a study of blood T cells in healthy people across ages.

This receptor was taken from a woman younger than 30 in good health. V gene TRBV18 combines with J gene TRBJ2-7; D possibly matches TRBD1 or TRBD2 (5 bases each). The sequencing input was blood. The CDR3 reads CASSPGTTVDEQYF. CDR3 bases: TGTGCCAGCTCACCTGGGACCACTGTCGACGAGCAGTACTTC.